Sequencing of this T cell receptor (beta chain) was carried out in a study of T cells in Graves' hyperthyroidism and ophthalmopathy. Amplification targeted TCR beta CDR3 regions from RNA transcripts. A set of HTBI primers served as the primers for a first-round RT-PCR of the TCR CDR3. MiXCR, applied by TCRdb to the multiplex PCR reads, yields one record per CDR3 protein. The sample holds about 380,000 distinct CDR3 sequences, about 15% seen once. Trimming took off 3 bases at V and 0 bases at J, with 11 bases between the two ends. The CDR3 covers 15 residues. Germline CDR1 reads SGHAT; CDR2 reads FQDESV (reference sequence). The table lists this clonotype with many counts.

The sample taken for sequencing was blood. This clonotype was obtained from a woman aged 60-70 years with Graves' hyperthyroidism. This chain joins TRBV11-1 and TRBJ1-2; possibly TRBD1 for D (5 bases). DNA of the CDR3: TGTGCCAGCAGCTTGACAGCCGGAGCTAACTATGGCTACACCTTC. Translating it yields CASSLTAGANYGYTF.